The 17 T cell receptor beta chains below all came from one sample that was sequenced in a study of blood T cells in healthy people across ages. Together with a sample-barcoded 5' primer, a J-beta primer mix was included in a second PCR lasting about 7 to 11 cycles. Each CDR3 protein gets one entry after TCRdb re-called the 5' RACE reads with MiXCR. The table lists hundreds of thousands of distinct CDR3 sequences, roughly 20% of them singletons, with roughly 22% in the top ten. Source material: blood. These receptors all come from a man aged 65 to 79 in good health.

This clonotype was seen ten or more times. V and J are TRBV5-1 and TRBJ1-1; D is possibly TRBD1 (5 bases). The germline V and J ends were trimmed by 4 bases and 0 bases, with 10 bases remaining between them. The germline V gene has CDR1 SGHRS and CDR2 YFSETQ. This CDR3 has 14 amino acids. In DNA, the CDR3 is TGCGCCAGCAGCGCGCAGGGTTTGAACACTGAAGCTTTCTTT. It codes for CASSAQGLNTEAFF. The variable domain in full, completed from reference TRBV5-1 and TRBJ1-1, reads KAGVTQTPRYLIKTRGQQVTLSCSPISGHRSVSWYQQTPGQGLQFLFEYFSETQRNKGNFPGRFSGRQFSNSRSEMNVSTLELGDSALYLCASSAQGLNTEAFFGQGTRLTVV.

The chain couples TRBV12-3 or TRBV12-4 to TRBJ1-2, with TRBD1 as a possible D gene (5 bases). V was shortened by 1 base and J by 7 bases, with 7 bases between the two germline ends. CDR3 length: 12 amino acids. The CDR3 coding sequence is TGTGCCAGCAGTTTAGTCAGGGCTGGCTACACCTTC. Translation: CASSLVRAGYTF.

This clonotype was counted between two and nine times. The V gene is TRBV9, the J gene TRBJ2-3, with TRBD2 matching 8 bases. CDR3 size: 15 residues. The ends lost 4 bases at V and 4 bases at J; junction bases unmatched: 8. Germline CDR1 SGDLS, CDR2 YYNGEE. The CDR3, as DNA: TGTGCCAGCAGCCCTCGGCGGGGGGTTTCAGATACGCAGTATTTT. It yields the protein CASSPRRGVSDTQYF.

V and J are TRBV7-9 and TRBJ1-1; no definite D call. CDR1 is SEHNR and CDR2 is FQNEAQ in the germline V gene (reference sequence). The ends were cut back, 4 bases at V and 4 bases at J, with 13 bases in the middle. The CDR3 is 14 residues long. The DNA of the CDR3 is TGTGCCAGCAGCTCGAACGGACCCCGCACTGAAGCTTTCTTT. It is translated as CASSSNGPRTEAFF.

In this sample, this clonotype turned up a few times. The chain combines TRBV19 with TRBJ2-5, with TRBD1 identical over 8 bases. The CDR3 sequence is 16 residues long. CDR1 and CDR2 from the germline V gene are LNHDA and SQIVND (reference sequence). V gave up 1 base and J gave up 5 bases; unmatched junction bases: 9. CDR3 nucleotide sequence: TGTGCCAGTAGTATAGGAGAGGGGACAGGAGGGGAGACCCAGTACTTC. It yields the protein CASSIGEGTGGETQYF. Complete variable domain (other parts from reference TRBV19 and TRBJ2-5): DGGITQSPKYLFRKEGQNVTLSCEQNLNHDAMYWYRQDPGQGLRLIYYSQIVNDFQKGDIAEGYSVSREKKESFPLTVTSAQKNPTAFYLCASSIGEGTGGETQYFGPGTRLLVL.

The DNA of the CDR3 is TGTGCCAGCAGCCGCCGGGGCGACGGGCAGTACTTC. Protein sequence: CASSRRGDGQYF. This chain connects TRBV6-5 to TRBJ2-7; D possibly matches TRBD1 or TRBD2 (5 bases each). The CDR3 consists of 12 residues. CDR1 MNHEY and CDR2 SVGAGI come from the germline V gene. Trimming removed 6 bases from V and 9 bases from J, with 15 bases in between.

This clonotype appeared a few times. The chain couples TRBV12-3 or TRBV12-4 to TRBJ2-7, with TRBD1 matching 7 bases. The CDR3 runs 13 residues. V lost 5 bases, J lost 9 bases, and 10 bases stayed unmatched. The CDR3 here is CASSADYRGRQYF. The CDR3 DNA is TGTGCCAGCAGTGCTGACTACAGGGGACGGCAGTACTTC.

The rearrangement joins TRBV19 to TRBJ1-4; the D gene is possibly TRBD1 (6 bases). The germline V and J ends were trimmed by 5 bases and 8 bases, with 15 bases remaining between them. CDR3 length equals 14 residues. Germline lookup yields CDR1 LNHDA and CDR2 SQIVND (reference sequence). The DNA of the CDR3 is TGTGCCAGTAGTCAGAGGGGGTTTGGCGAAAAACTGTTTTTT. This sequence encodes CASSQRGFGEKLFF.

The chain combines TRBV7-9 with TRBJ2-1, with a possible D match to TRBD1 (6 bases). Germline CDR1 and CDR2: SEHNR and FQNEAQ (reference sequence). V lost 6 bases and J lost 5, with 8 bases in between. This CDR3 has 12 amino acids. CDR3: CASRDRNNEQFF. Here the CDR3 DNA reads TGTGCCAGCAGGGACAGAAACAATGAGCAGTTCTTC.

This clonotype appeared many times. The CDR3 sequence is CASSLAVAGGYGGEQFF. CDR3 coding DNA: TGCGCCAGCAGCCTTGCCGTAGCGGGAGGTTATGGAGGGGAGCAGTTCTTC. The chain combines TRBV4-3 with TRBJ2-1; 10 nucleotides line up with TRBD2. Germline assignment: CDR1 LGHNA and CDR2 YSLEER. Trimming at V came to 4 bases and at J to 10 bases, leaving 16 bases not matched to a gene. The CDR3 length is 17 residues.

The V and J genes are TRBV5-1 and TRBJ2-3; 11 positions match TRBD2. With V trimmed by 2 bases and J by 4 bases, 9 bases remained unmatched. The CDR3 totals 17 residues. Germline CDR1 is SGHRS and CDR2 is YFSETQ. The CDR3 sequence is CASSFLASGGNADTQYF. CDR3 nucleotide sequence: TGCGCCAGCAGCTTCCTAGCTAGCGGGGGGAACGCAGATACGCAGTATTTT.

This clonotype was seen only a few times. The chain recombines TRBV6-5 with TRBJ2-5; weak D call: TRBD1 (6 bases). The J call may be wrong; the DNA end is better matched by TRBJ2-7. CDR3 length: 15 residues. The germline CDR1 and CDR2 sequences are MNHEY and SVGAGI. CDR3 DNA sequence: TGTGCCAGCAAACAGGGAATCTGGGGAACCTACGAGCAGTACTTC. Translation gives CASKQGIWGTYEQYF.

This chain links TRBV25-1 with TRBJ2-3; 12 nucleotides match TRBD2. The CDR3 runs 18 residues. Trimming removed 1 base from V and 3 bases from J; junction bases left unmatched: 8. Germline CDR1 MGHDK, CDR2 SYGVNS. The CDR3 DNA reads TGTGCCAGCAGTGAATTTAGGACTAGCGGGAAAATTACAGATACGCAGTATTTT. Translation: CASSEFRTSGKITDTQYF. The full variable domain, in which reference TRBV25-1 and TRBJ2-3 provide the parts outside the CDR3, is EADIYQTPRYLVIGTGKKITLECSQTMGHDKMYWYQQDPGMELHLIHYSYGVNSTEKGDLSSESTVSRIRTEHFPLTLESARPSHTSQYLCASSEFRTSGKITDTQYFGPGTRLTVL.

V is TRBV7-9 and J is TRBJ2-5, with unresolved D. V lost 5 bases and J 4 bases, leaving 14 bases between the germline ends. This CDR3 has 14 residues. Germline V lookup: CDR1 SEHNR, CDR2 FQNEAQ (reference sequence). The CDR3 loop is CASSPSLAAETQYF. CDR3 nucleotide sequence: TGTGCCAGCAGCCCCAGCTTAGCAGCAGAGACCCAGTACTTC.

This chain links TRBV20-1 with TRBJ2-7, with D possibly TRBD1 on 5 matching bases. The length of the CDR3 is 16 residues. Germline CDR1 and CDR2: DFQATT and SNEGSKA (reference sequence). The V gene lost 3 bases and the J gene lost 6 bases, with 24 bases spanning the gap. CDR3: CSASKLLDRIPFEQYF. The DNA for the CDR3 is TGCAGTGCTAGCAAACTCCTCGACAGAATCCCTTTCGAGCAGTACTTC.

In its sample, this clonotype was seen a few times. The gene calls are TRBV20-1 and TRBJ2-4; D not resolved. Trimming took 5 bases from V and 8 from J, leaving 13 bases between them. The CDR3 totals 12 residues. CDR1 is DFQATT and CDR2 is SNEGSKA in the germline V gene (reference sequence). The CDR3 region is CSAQSGTDIQYF. The CDR3 DNA is TGCAGTGCTCAGTCGGGTACGGACATTCAGTACTTC.

The chain has TRBV7-2 and TRBJ2-1; D remains ambiguous. Germline CDR1 is SGHTA and CDR2 is FQGNSA. V was pared by 5 bases and J by 1 base, with 6 bases between. The CDR3 runs 13 residues. In nucleotides, the CDR3 is TGTGCCAGCAGCCCCCAATCCTACAATGAGCAGTTCTTC. Translating gives CASSPQSYNEQFF.